The text below deals with one T cell receptor (beta chain). Its antigen is not identified. Time point described: newly diagnosed, previously untreated cHL patient sample. Researchers report purifying CD4+ T cells from thawed PBMCs by magnetic negative selection. The authors used newly diagnosed, untreated classical Hodgkin lymphoma PBMCs as comparison. The V and J ends lost 11 bases and 2 bases, in that order; junction bases with no gene match: 7. CDR1 is MNHEY, CDR2 SVGAGI, per germline. The CDR3 sequence is 13 residues long. Only in-frame clones appear in the TCRdb table, and some are missing; sequencing was by immunoSEQ multiplex PCR. The sample yields fewer than 35,000 clones, about 85% seen once. The source of the sample is a study of PD-1 blockade in classical Hodgkin lymphoma. Findings and caveats of the study: Nothing has yet pinned down what causes the repertoire differences, possibly disease activity or prior therapy. Baseline TCR diversity was reportedly lower in newly diagnosed patients than healthy donors.

The receptor was isolated from a human donor with classical Hodgkin lymphoma. The chain combines TRBV6-5 with TRBJ2-3; 7 nucleotides line up with TRBD2. The specimen sequenced was CD4+ T cells from blood. CDR3 in DNA: TGTGCCGCCACCAGCGGGGACACAGATACGCAGTATTTT. Translation: CAATSGDTDTQYF.